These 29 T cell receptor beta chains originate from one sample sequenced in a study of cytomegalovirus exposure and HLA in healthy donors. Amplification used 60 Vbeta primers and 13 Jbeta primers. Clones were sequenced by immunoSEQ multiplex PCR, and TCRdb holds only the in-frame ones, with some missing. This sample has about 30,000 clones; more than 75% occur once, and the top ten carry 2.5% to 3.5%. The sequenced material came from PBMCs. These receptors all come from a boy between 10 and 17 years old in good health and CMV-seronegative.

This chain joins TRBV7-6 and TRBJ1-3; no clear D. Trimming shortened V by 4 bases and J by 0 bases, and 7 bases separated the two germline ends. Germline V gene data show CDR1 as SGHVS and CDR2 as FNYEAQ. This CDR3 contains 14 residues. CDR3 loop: CASSSRSSGNTIYF. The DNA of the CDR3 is TGTGCCAGCAGCTCCAGAAGCTCTGGAAACACCATATATTTT.

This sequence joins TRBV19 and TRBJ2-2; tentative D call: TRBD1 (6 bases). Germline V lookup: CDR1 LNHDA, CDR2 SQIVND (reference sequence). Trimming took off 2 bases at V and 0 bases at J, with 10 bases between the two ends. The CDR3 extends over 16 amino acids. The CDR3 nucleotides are TGTGCCAGTAGTATACGTGGGACATCGAACACCGGGGAGCTGTTTTTT. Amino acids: CASSIRGTSNTGELFF.

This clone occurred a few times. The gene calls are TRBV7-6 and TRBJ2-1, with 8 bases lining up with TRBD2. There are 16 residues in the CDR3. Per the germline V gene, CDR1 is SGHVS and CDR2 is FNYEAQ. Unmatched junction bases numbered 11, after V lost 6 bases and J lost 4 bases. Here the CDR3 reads CASSPNSGGLYNEQFF. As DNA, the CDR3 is TGTGCCAGCAGTCCAAATTCGGGGGGGCTGTACAATGAGCAGTTCTTC.

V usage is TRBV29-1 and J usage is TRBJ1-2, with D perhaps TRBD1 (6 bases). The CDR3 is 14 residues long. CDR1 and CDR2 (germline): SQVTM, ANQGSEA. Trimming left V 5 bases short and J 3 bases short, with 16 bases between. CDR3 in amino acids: CSVFPGQGDYGYTF. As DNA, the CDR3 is TGCAGCGTTTTCCCGGGACAAGGGGACTATGGCTACACCTTC.

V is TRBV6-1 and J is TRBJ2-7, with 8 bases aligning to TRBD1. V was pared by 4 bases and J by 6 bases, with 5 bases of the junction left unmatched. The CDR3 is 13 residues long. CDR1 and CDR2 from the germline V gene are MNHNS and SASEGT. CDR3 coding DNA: TGTGCCAGCAGTGCCTACAGGGGGTTCGAGCAGTACTTC. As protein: CASSAYRGFEQYF.

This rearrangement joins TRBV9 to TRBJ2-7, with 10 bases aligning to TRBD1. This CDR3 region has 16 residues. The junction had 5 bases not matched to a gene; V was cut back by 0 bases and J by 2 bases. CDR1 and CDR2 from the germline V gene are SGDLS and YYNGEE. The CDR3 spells CASSVATGQGAYEQYF. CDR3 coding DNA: TGTGCCAGCAGCGTAGCTACCGGACAGGGGGCCTACGAGCAGTACTTC.

The CDR3 nucleotides read TGCGCCAGCAGCCATGTGGGACAGCGCACAGATACGCAGTATTTT. Its protein product is CASSHVGQRTDTQYF. The V call is TRBV4-1, the J call TRBJ2-3, with TRBD1 identical over 7 bases. The germline CDR1 and CDR2 sequences are MGHRA and YSYEKL. V lost 3 bases and J lost 1; bases outside the gene matches: 4. The CDR3 runs 15 residues.

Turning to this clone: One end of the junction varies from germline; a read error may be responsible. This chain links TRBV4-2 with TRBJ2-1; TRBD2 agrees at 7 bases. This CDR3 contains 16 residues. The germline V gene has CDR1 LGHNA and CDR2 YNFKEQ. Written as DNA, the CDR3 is TGTGCCAGCAGCCGCACACTAGCTGGGGACTACAATGGGCAGTTCTTC. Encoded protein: CASSRTLAGDYNGQFF.

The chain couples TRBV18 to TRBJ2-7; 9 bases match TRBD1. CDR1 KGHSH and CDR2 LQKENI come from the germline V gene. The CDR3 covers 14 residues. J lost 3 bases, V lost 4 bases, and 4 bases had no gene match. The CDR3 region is CASSQDRGYYEQYF. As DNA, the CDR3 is TGTGCCAGCTCACAGGACAGGGGATACTACGAGCAGTACTTC.

The CDR3 bases are TGTGCCAGCAGCTTGAGGGGGTTGGATACGCAGTATTTT. Amino acid sequence: CASSLRGLDTQYF. This chain joins TRBV5-6 and TRBJ2-3, with D tentatively TRBD1 (6 bases). V dropped 1 base and J dropped 6 bases, with 9 bases sitting between them. The CDR3 length is 13 residues. Germline-derived CDR1 and CDR2 are SGHDT and YYEEEE.

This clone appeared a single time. As DNA, the CDR3 is TGTGCCAGCAGCTTATACAGGGGGAATTCACCCCTCCACTTT. Its protein product is CASSLYRGNSPLHF. The chain links TRBV7-8 to TRBJ1-6; 8 positions match TRBD1. The CDR3 runs 14 residues. The germline V gene has CDR1 SGHVS and CDR2 FQNEAQ. The V gene end was trimmed by 2 bases and the J gene end by 7 bases; junction bases not matched to a gene: 1.

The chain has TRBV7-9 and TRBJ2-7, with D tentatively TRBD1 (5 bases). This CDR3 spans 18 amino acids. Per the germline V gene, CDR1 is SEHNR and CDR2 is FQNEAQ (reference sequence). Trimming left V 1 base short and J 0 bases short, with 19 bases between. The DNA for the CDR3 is TGTGCCAGCAGCTTAGAGATATCTTTGACAGCGCTCTCCTACGAGCAGTACTTC. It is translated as CASSLEISLTALSYEQYF.

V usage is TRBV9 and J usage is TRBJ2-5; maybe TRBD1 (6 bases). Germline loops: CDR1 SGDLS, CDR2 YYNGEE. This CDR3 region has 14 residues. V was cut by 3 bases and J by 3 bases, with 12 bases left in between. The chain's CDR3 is CASSAGQLKETQYF. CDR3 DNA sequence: TGTGCCAGCAGCGCCGGACAGTTGAAAGAGACCCAGTACTTC.

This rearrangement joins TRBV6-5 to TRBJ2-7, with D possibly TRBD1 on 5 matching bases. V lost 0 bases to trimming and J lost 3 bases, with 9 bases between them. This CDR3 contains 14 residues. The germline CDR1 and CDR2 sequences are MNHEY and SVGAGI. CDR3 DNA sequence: TGTGCCAGCAGTTACTCCCAGGGCGGCTACGAGCAGTACTTC. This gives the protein CASSYSQGGYEQYF.

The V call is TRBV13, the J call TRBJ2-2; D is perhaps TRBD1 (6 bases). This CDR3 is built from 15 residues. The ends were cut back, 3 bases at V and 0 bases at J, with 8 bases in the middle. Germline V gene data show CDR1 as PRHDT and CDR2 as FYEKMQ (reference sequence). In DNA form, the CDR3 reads TGTGCCAGCAGCTTTCCAGGGGCGAACACCGGGGAGCTGTTTTTT. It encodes CASSFPGANTGELFF.

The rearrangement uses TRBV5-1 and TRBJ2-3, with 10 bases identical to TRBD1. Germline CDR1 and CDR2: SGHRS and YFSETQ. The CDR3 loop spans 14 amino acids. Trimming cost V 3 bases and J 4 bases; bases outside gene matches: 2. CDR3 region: CASSSGQGADTQYF. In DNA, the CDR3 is TGCGCCAGCAGCTCAGGACAGGGGGCAGATACGCAGTATTTT.

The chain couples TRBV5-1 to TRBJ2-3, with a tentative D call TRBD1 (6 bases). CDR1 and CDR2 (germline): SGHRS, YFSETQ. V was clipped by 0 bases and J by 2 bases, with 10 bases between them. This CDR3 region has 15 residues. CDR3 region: CASSLGGQPTDTQYF. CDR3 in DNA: TGCGCCAGCAGCTTGGGAGGACAGCCCACAGATACGCAGTATTTT.

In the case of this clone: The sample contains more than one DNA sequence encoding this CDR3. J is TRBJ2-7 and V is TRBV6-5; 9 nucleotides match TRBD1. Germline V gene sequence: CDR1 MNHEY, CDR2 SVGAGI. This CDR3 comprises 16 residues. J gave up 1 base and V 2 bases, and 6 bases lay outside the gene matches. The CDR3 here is CASSYPSGTGSYEQYF. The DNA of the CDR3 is TGTGCCAGCAGTTACCCCTCCGGGACAGGGTCCTACGAGCAGTACTTC.

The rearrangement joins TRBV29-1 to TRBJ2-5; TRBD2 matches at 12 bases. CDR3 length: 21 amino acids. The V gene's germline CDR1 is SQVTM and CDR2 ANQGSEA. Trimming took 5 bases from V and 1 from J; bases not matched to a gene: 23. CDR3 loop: CSVSQTQDRATSGGPQETQYF. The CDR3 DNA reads TGCAGCGTTAGTCAAACTCAGGACAGAGCGACTAGCGGGGGACCCCAAGAGACCCAGTACTTC. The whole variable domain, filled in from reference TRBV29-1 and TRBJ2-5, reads SAVISQKPSRDICQRGTSLTIQCQVDSQVTMMFWYRQQPGQSLTLIATANQGSEATYESGFVIDKFPISRPNLTFSTLTVSNMSPEDSSIYLCSVSQTQDRATSGGPQETQYFGPGTRLLVL.

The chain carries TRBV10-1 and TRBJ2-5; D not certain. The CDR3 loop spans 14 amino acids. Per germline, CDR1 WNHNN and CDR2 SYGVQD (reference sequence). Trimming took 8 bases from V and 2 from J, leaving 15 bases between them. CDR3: CASRPPVQQETQYF. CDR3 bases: TGCGCCAGCCGCCCCCCGGTACAGCAAGAGACCCAGTACTTC.

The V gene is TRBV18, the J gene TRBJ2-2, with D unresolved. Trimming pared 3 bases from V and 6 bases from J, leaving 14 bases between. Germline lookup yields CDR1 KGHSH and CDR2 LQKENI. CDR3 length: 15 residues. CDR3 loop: CASSPKIESAGELFF. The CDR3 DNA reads TGTGCCAGCTCACCGAAGATAGAATCCGCCGGGGAGCTGTTTTTT.

The CDR3 region has the DNA TGTGCCAGTAGCACGCCGGCGCGGTACTCTGGAAACACCATATATTTT. Protein product: CASSTPARYSGNTIYF. This chain joins TRBV19 and TRBJ1-3; D is unclear. Germline lookup yields CDR1 LNHDA and CDR2 SQIVND (reference sequence). This CDR3 has 16 amino acids. Trimming removed 6 bases from V and 0 bases from J, with 15 bases in between.

The DNA of the CDR3 is TGTGCCTGGAGCAACCCGGGACAGGGGTACAATGAGCAGTTCTTC. It translates to CAWSNPGQGYNEQFF. V usage is TRBV30 and J usage is TRBJ2-1; 10 bases are shared with TRBD1. Germline V gives CDR1 GTSNPN, CDR2 SVGIG (reference sequence). The CDR3 covers 15 residues. V lost 3 bases and J lost 4; bases outside the gene matches: 6. The full variable domain, its missing parts supplied by reference TRBV30 and TRBJ2-1, is SQTIHQWPATLVQPVGSPLSLECTVEGTSNPNLYWYRQAAGRGLQLLFYSVGIGQISSEVPQNLSASRPQDRQFILSSKKLLLSDSGFYLCAWSNPGQGYNEQFFGPGTRLTVL.

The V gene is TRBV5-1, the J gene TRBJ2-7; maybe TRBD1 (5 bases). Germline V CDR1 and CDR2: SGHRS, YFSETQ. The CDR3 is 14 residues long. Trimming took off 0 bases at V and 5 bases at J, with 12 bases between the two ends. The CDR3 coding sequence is TGCGCCAGCAGCTTGGCGGGCAGGGTCCACGAGCAGTACTTC. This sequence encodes CASSLAGRVHEQYF.

CDR3 sequence reads: CASSRTSGTGVSYEQYF. The DNA of the CDR3 is TGTGCCAGCAGCCGTACTTCGGGGACAGGGGTCTCCTACGAGCAGTACTTC. This chain links TRBV5-6 with TRBJ2-7; 10 bases are shared with TRBD1. CDR1 is SGHDT, CDR2 YYEEEE, per germline. After removal of 4 bases from V and 0 bases from J, the junction contained 10 bases not matched to a gene. The CDR3 has 17 amino acids.

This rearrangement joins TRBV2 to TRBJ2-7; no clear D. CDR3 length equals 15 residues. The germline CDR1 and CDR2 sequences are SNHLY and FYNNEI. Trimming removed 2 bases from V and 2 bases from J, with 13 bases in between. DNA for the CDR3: TGTGCCAGCAGTGAAATGTACCACTCAACCTACGAGCAGTACTTC. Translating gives CASSEMYHSTYEQYF.

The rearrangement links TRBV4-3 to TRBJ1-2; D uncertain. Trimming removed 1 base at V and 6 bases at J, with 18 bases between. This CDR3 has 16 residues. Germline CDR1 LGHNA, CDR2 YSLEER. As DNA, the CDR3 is TGCGCCAGCAGCCAAGCGGCTGTCGTAGGTCAGGATGGCTACACCTTC. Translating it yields CASSQAAVVGQDGYTF.

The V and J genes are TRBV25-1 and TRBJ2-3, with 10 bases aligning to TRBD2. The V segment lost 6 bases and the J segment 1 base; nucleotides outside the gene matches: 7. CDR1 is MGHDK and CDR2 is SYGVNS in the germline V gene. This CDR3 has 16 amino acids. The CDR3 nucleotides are TGTGCCAGCAGCGCCCTTGGGACTAGCGGCACAGATACGCAGTATTTT. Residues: CASSALGTSGTDTQYF.

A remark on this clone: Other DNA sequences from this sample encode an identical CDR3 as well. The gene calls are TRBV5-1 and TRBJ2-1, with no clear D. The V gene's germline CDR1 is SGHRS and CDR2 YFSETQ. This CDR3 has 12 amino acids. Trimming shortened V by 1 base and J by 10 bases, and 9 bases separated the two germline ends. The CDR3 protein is CASSLSGDEQFF. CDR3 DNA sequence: TGCGCCAGCAGCTTGTCAGGCGACGAGCAGTTCTTC. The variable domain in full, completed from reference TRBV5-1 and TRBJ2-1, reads KAGVTQTPRYLIKTRGQQVTLSCSPISGHRSVSWYQQTPGQGLQFLFEYFSETQRNKGNFPGRFSGRQFSNSRSEMNVSTLELGDSALYLCASSLSGDEQFFGPGTRLTVL.